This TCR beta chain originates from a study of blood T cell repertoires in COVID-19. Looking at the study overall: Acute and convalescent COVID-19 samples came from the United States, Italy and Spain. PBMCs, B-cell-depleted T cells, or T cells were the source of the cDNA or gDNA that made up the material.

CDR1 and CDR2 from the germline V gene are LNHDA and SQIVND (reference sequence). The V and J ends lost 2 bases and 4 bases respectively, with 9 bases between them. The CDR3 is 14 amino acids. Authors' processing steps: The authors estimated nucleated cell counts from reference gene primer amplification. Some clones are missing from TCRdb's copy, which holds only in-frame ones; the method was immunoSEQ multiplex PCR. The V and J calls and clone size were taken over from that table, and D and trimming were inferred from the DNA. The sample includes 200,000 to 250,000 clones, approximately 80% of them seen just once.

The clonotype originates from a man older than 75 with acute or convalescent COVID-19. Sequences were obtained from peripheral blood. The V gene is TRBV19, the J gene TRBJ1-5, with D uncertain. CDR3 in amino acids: CASSIRSMNQPQHF. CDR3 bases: TGTGCCAGTAGTATACGTAGCATGAATCAGCCCCAGCATTTT.